These 6 T cell receptor beta chains came from one sample sequenced in a study of T cell repertoires in ileal Crohn's disease. The time point: neoterminal ileum biopsy at postoperative endoscopy, about 6 months after surgery. Some clones are missing from TCRdb's copy, which holds only in-frame ones; the method was immunoSEQ multiplex PCR. The data hold 4,000 or so clones, with roughly 80% observed a single time. Sequencing used ileal tissue. The receptors here all came from an adult with Crohn's disease.

In this sample, this clone turned up a few times. The chain carries TRBV30 and TRBJ1-2; TRBD1 might be the D (6 bases). The CDR3 is made up of 13 amino acids. CDR1 GTSNPN and CDR2 SVGIG come from the germline V gene (reference sequence). V shed 2 bases and J shed 7 bases, with 14 bases lying between them. The chain's CDR3 is CAWSTGLLGGYTF. CDR3 bases: TGTGCCTGGAGTACAGGGCTTTTGGGTGGCTACACCTTC.

J is TRBJ2-7 and V is TRBV6-6; 9 bases are shared with TRBD2. CDR1 is MNHNY and CDR2 is SVGAGI in the germline V gene (reference sequence). The CDR3 has 14 amino acids. Losses at the gene ends were 2 bases for V and 3 bases for J; bases not matched to a gene: 2. CDR3 DNA: TGTGCCAGCAGTTACGAGACTAGCGGCTACGAGCAGTACTTC. It encodes CASSYETSGYEQYF.

The chain joins TRBV7-8 to TRBJ1-6; TRBD1 agrees at 9 bases. The germline V gene has CDR1 SGHVS and CDR2 FQNEAQ. The CDR3 length is 17 residues. V was pared by 7 bases and J by 10 bases, with 17 bases of the junction left unmatched. In nucleotides, the CDR3 is TGTGCCAGCACACTACGAGCCGGGACAGGGAAGCCCTCACCCCTCCACTTT. It codes for CASTLRAGTGKPSPLHF.

This chain connects TRBV19 to TRBJ2-3; no clear D gene. Per the germline V gene, CDR1 is LNHDA and CDR2 is SQIVND (reference sequence). V dropped 3 bases and J dropped 2 bases, with 9 bases sitting between them. The CDR3 is made up of 14 amino acids. The CDR3 bases are TGTGCCAGTAGTATCTGGCAGGCCACAGATACGCAGTATTTT. Amino acids: CASSIWQATDTQYF.

In nucleotides, the CDR3 is TGTGCCAGCAGCTTAGGAGTGACTAGTGCAGATACGCAGTATTTT. Its protein product is CASSLGVTSADTQYF. V is TRBV11-2 and J is TRBJ2-3; D is perhaps TRBD2 (6 bases). The CDR3 contains 15 residues. From germline, CDR1 is SGHAT and CDR2 FQNNGV. Trimming cost V 1 base and J 4 bases, with 12 bases left between them.

The rearrangement joins TRBV5-8 to TRBJ1-2; D may be TRBD1 (6 bases). V was trimmed by 3 bases and J by 7 bases, leaving 19 bases between them. This CDR3 has 15 amino acids. Per germline, CDR1 SGHTS and CDR2 YDEGEE. CDR3 bases: TGTGCCAGCAGCTCCGGGACAAGGGGCGCGAGTGGCTACACCTTC. Protein sequence: CASSSGTRGASGYTF.